Listed below are T cell receptor beta chains from one sample, sequenced in a study of regulatory T cells in long-lasting Graves disease. TCRdb called the multiplex PCR reads again in MiXCR, with one record for every CDR3 protein. The repertoire holds 550,000 to 600,000 distinct CDR3 sequences, with 15% to 20% as singletons. This sample also belongs to another study, concerning T cells in Graves' hyperthyroidism and ophthalmopathy.

Material: peripheral blood mononuclear cells (PBMCs), obtained at new diagnosis, from a patient treated with antithyroid drugs. These receptors came from a man between 18 and 35 years old with Graves disease. CDR3s include the opening cysteine and the closing phenylalanine or tryptophan. The D gene is left open where the match is weak. A row's size may be missing; if present it is once, few, many or a size class.

cdr3_nt	cdr3_aa	v_call	j_call	d_call	clone_size
TGTGCCAGCAGCGCGACGGGACAGGGGCTCTATGGCTACACCTTC	CASSATGQGLYGYTF	TRBV7-3	TRBJ1-2	TRBD1	-
TGTGCCAGCAGTGATCTGGGGGGCACTGAAGCTTTCTTT	CASSDLGGTEAFF	TRBV25-1	TRBJ1-1	-	-
TGTGCCAGCAGTTTATCTCCCTTAAGGGGGGAGACCCAGTACTTC	CASSLSPLRGETQYF	TRBV27	TRBJ2-5	-	-
TGTGCCAGCAGTTTAAAGTTGGGGGGGGCGCTTGGCTACACCTTC	CASSLKLGGALGYTF	TRBV27	TRBJ1-2	-	-
TGCGCCAGCAGGATCGAACAGGGGAACCACAATGAGCAGTTCTTC	CASRIEQGNHNEQFF	TRBV5-1	TRBJ2-1	TRBD1	-
TGCAGTGCTCGCAGGGGAGGGACAGCGACTACCGGGGAGCTGTTTTTT	CSARRGGTATTGELFF	TRBV20-1	TRBJ2-2	-	few
TGTGCCAGCAGTTACGTCCAGGATGAAAAACTGTTTTTT	CASSYVQDEKLFF	TRBV6-2/TRBV6-3	TRBJ1-4	-	few
TGTGCCAGCAGCTTAGCTCCTAGCGGAGACAATGAGCAGTTCTTC	CASSLAPSGDNEQFF	TRBV11-1	TRBJ2-1	TRBD2	many
TGTGCCAGCAGGGGAGAGGGCAGTGAAGCTTTCTTT	CASRGEGSEAFF	TRBV7-9	TRBJ1-1	-	few
TGCAGCGTACGAGAGTCGCCGACTAGCGGGAGGGCGTACACCGGGGAGCTGTTTTTT	CSVRESPTSGRAYTGELFF	TRBV29-1	TRBJ2-2	TRBD2	few
TGCAGCGTTGAAGATCAAGGGGGGCGGGCTGAAGCTTTCTTT	CSVEDQGGRAEAFF	TRBV29-1	TRBJ1-1	-	-
TGTGCCAGCAGCCCGACAGGGGCCCACGAGCAGTACTTC	CASSPTGAHEQYF	TRBV7-2	TRBJ2-7	TRBD1	many
TGCGCCAGCAGCCCCGCGCAGGGAGACGAAAAACTGTTTTTT	CASSPAQGDEKLFF	TRBV5-1	TRBJ1-4	-	-
TGTGCCAGCAGTTACCGGGACAGAGGGTTCTTC	CASSYRDRGFF	TRBV28	TRBJ2-1	TRBD1	few
TGTGCCTGGAGAGGCCAGGGGGCGTCTGGAAACACCATATATTTT	CAWRGQGASGNTIYF	TRBV30	TRBJ1-3	TRBD1	few
TGCGCCAGGACAGGGATTGATCAGCCCCAGCATTTT	CARTGIDQPQHF	TRBV5-1	TRBJ1-5	TRBD1	few
TGTGCCAGCAAAACCTGGGACGGAGTCTACGAGCAGTACTTC	CASKTWDGVYEQYF	TRBV28	TRBJ2-7	-	many
TGTGCCAGCAGCTTCTCATTAGCGGGATCCTCTGGGGCCAACGTCCTGACTTTC	CASSFSLAGSSGANVLTF	TRBV7-3	TRBJ2-6	TRBD2	few
TGTGCCAGCAGTCGACCGGGACTAGTCAATGAGCAGTTCTTC	CASSRPGLVNEQFF	TRBV2	TRBJ2-1	TRBD2	many
TGTGCCAGCAGCTCAAAGGACACCGTGAACACTGAAGCTTTCTTT	CASSSKDTVNTEAFF	TRBV27	TRBJ1-1	-	many
TGTGCCAGCAGTTACCGACTCGATACCGGGGAGCTGCAGTACTTC	CASSYRLDTGELQYF	TRBV6-2/TRBV6-3	TRBJ2-7	-	-
TGTGCCAGCAGCCCCTTGGTGGGGGAGCAGTACTTC	CASSPLVGEQYF	TRBV7-9	TRBJ2-7	-	many
TGCAGCGTTGCGGGTGACAGGGCCAATGAGCAGTTCTTC	CSVAGDRANEQFF	TRBV29-1	TRBJ2-1	TRBD1	few
TGTGCCAGCAGCTTAAACCCTAGCCAAGAGACCCAGTACTTC	CASSLNPSQETQYF	TRBV7-3	TRBJ2-5	-	many
TGCGCCAGCAGTGAACAGGGGAACACCGGGGAGCTGTTTTTT	CASSEQGNTGELFF	TRBV10-1	TRBJ2-2	-	-
TGTGCCAGCCATCCCGGTCATCAGCCCCAGCATTTT	CASHPGHQPQHF	TRBV2	TRBJ1-5	-	many
TGTGCCAGCAGTTTTAGGGTCCCAGGGGAAGCTCAGCCCCAGCATTTT	CASSFRVPGEAQPQHF	TRBV12-3/TRBV12-4	TRBJ1-5	-	many
TGTGCCAGCAGTTTAGACAGGGGGCGCGAAAATGAGCAGTTCTTC	CASSLDRGRENEQFF	TRBV12-3/TRBV12-4	TRBJ2-1	TRBD1	many
TGTGCCAGCAGCCGTCCCGGGACTAGCGCGGGTGCAGATACGCAGTATTTT	CASSRPGTSAGADTQYF	TRBV6-1	TRBJ2-3	TRBD2	few
TGTGCCAGCAGCGCCTCACAGGGGCCGAGCTATGGCTACACCTTC	CASSASQGPSYGYTF	TRBV9	TRBJ1-2	TRBD1	-
TGTGCCAGCAGTTACTCGTTCCGGGACCTGAACACTGAAGCTTTCTTT	CASSYSFRDLNTEAFF	TRBV6-2/TRBV6-3	TRBJ1-1	-	-
TGTGCCAGCAGAAACCTAGCGGGAGACCCCTACAATGAGCAGTTCTTC	CASRNLAGDPYNEQFF	TRBV3-1	TRBJ2-1	TRBD2	many
TGTGCCAGCAGCTTGGGGTATAGCGCCTACGAGCAGTACTTC	CASSLGYSAYEQYF	TRBV7-6	TRBJ2-7	-	few
TGTGCCAGCAGCCAAAGACAGGGCGGACAAGAGACCCAGTACTTC	CASSQRQGGQETQYF	TRBV5-4	TRBJ2-5	TRBD1	few
TGTGCCAGCAATAAGGGACAGGTGAACTATGGCTACACCTTC	CASNKGQVNYGYTF	TRBV6-1	TRBJ1-2	TRBD1	few
TGTGCCAGCAGTGCGAGTGCCTGGACCCAGTACTTC	CASSASAWTQYF	TRBV11-2	TRBJ2-5	-	few
TGTGCCAGCATCGGGAATCCGGACGAAAAACTGTTTTTT	CASIGNPDEKLFF	TRBV6-1	TRBJ1-4	-	-
TGTGCCAGCAGGCAGGGCGGCGCCGGGGAGCTGTTTTTT	CASRQGGAGELFF	TRBV6-1	TRBJ2-2	-	-
TGTGCCAGCAGCTCCAGTGGGGGGAATGGCTACACCTTC	CASSSSGGNGYTF	TRBV7-9	TRBJ1-2	-	many
TGTGCCAGCAGCTTATATCTTGGGAATGAGCAGTTCTTC	CASSLYLGNEQFF	TRBV7-6	TRBJ2-1	-	few
TGTGCCAGCAGCCAACTAGCGACGAGCTCACAAGAGACCCAGTACTTC	CASSQLATSSQETQYF	TRBV7-9	TRBJ2-5	TRBD2	many
TGTGCCAGCAGCACTAGGGGACGTAACGGGATGGAGACCCAGTACTTC	CASSTRGRNGMETQYF	TRBV11-2	TRBJ2-5	-	-
TGCAGTGCGCGGACAGGGTTTGCCGGGGAGCTGTTTTTT	CSARTGFAGELFF	TRBV20-1	TRBJ2-2	TRBD1	-
TGTGCCAGCAGCGTAGCGGGTTACTCTGGAAACACCATATATTTT	CASSVAGYSGNTIYF	TRBV9	TRBJ1-3	-	-
TGTGCCAGCAGCCAAGGGTCACCCGGTGATGAGCAGTTCTTC	CASSQGSPGDEQFF	TRBV4-2	TRBJ2-1	-	few
TGTGCCAGCAGTTTCGGCTCCCGACCATCCCAGTACTTC	CASSFGSRPSQYF	TRBV28	TRBJ2-5	-	-
TGTGCCAGCAGTATAGGGGGCCCGAACGAGCAGTACTTC	CASSIGGPNEQYF	TRBV7-9	TRBJ2-7	TRBD1	few
TGTGCCAGCAGCCCCGACTATTTCCAGTTCTTC	CASSPDYFQFF	TRBV6-2/TRBV6-3	TRBJ2-1	-	many
TGCGCCAGCAGCCAAGTACCTCCTGGGACAGGGGAAAAACTGTTTTTT	CASSQVPPGTGEKLFF	TRBV4-1	TRBJ1-4	TRBD1	-
TGTGCCAGCAACGAAGGGAGACTCCGGGACGATGAGCAGTTCTTC	CASNEGRLRDDEQFF	TRBV28	TRBJ2-1	-	many
TGTGCCTGGAGTCTCAATCTGAACACTGAAGCTTTCTTT	CAWSLNLNTEAFF	TRBV30	TRBJ1-1	-	many